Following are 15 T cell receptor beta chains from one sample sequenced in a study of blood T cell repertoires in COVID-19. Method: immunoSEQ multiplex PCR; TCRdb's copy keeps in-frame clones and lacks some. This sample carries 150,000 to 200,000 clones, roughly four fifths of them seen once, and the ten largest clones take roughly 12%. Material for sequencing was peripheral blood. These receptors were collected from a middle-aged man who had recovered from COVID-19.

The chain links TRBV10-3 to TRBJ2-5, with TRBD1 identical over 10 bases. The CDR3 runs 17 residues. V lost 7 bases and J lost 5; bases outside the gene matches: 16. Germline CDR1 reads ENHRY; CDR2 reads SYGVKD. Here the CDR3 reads CAINDRGLGAPGETQYF. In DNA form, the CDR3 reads TGTGCCATCAACGACAGGGGGCTTGGGGCCCCCGGGGAGACCCAGTACTTC.

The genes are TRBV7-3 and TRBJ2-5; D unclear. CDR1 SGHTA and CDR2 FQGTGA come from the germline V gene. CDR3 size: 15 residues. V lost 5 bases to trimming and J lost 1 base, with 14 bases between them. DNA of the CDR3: TGTGCCAGCAGCCCCGGCCAGGCAGGCCAAGAGACCCAGTACTTC. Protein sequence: CASSPGQAGQETQYF.

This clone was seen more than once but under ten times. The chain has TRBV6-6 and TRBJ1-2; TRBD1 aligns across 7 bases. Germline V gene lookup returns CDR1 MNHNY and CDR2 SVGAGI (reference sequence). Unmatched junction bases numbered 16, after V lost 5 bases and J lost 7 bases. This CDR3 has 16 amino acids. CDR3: CASSRQLRQGEGGYTF. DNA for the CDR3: TGTGCCAGCAGTCGACAACTCCGACAGGGAGAGGGTGGCTACACCTTC.

CDR3 residues: CASSDPTGNEQFF. The CDR3 DNA reads as TGCGCCAGCAGTGATCCGACAGGGAATGAGCAGTTCTTC. The chain is built from TRBV10-1 and TRBJ2-1; TRBD1 aligns across 7 bases. CDR1 and CDR2 (germline): WNHNN, SYGVQD (reference sequence). The CDR3 has 13 amino acids. After removal of 3 bases from V and 7 bases from J, the junction contained 3 bases not matched to a gene.

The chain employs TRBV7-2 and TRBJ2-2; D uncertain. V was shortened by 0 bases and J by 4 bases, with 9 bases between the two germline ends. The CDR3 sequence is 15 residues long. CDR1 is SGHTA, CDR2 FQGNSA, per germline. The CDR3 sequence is CASSLASLFTGELFF. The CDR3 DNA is TGTGCCAGCAGCTTAGCAAGCCTTTTCACCGGGGAGCTGTTTTTT.

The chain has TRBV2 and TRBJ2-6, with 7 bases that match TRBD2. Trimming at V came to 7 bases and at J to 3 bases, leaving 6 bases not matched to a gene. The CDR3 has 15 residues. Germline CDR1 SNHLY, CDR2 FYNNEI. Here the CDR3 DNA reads TGTGCCAGCACTTGGGGGGGTTATGGGGCCAACGTCCTGACTTTC. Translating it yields CASTWGGYGANVLTF.

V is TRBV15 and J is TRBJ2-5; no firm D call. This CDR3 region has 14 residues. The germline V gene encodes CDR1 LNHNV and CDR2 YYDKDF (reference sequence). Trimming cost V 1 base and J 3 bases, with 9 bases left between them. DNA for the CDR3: TGTGCCACCAGCAGAGTTGGCGGAGAAGAGACCCAGTACTTC. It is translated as CATSRVGGEETQYF.

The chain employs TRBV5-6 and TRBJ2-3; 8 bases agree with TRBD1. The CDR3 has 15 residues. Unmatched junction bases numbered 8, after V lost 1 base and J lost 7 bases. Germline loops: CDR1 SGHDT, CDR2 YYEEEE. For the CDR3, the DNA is TGTGCCAGCAGCTTGCAGGGGGCGCCTTCAAATACGCAGTATTTT. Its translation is CASSLQGAPSNTQYF.

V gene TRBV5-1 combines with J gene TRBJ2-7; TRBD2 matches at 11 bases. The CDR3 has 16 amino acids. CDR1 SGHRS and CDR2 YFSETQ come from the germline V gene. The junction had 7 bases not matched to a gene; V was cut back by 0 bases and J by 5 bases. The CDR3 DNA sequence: TGCGCCAGCAGCTTGGCCCCGACTAGCGGGACGGACGAGCAGTACTTC. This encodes CASSLAPTSGTDEQYF.

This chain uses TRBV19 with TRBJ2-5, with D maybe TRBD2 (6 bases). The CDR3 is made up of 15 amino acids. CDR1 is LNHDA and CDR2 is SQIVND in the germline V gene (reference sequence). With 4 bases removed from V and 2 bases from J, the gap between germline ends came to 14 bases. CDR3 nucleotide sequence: TGTGCCAGTAGTACGGGGACTGCCCGTCAAGAGACCCAGTACTTC. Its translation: CASSTGTARQETQYF.

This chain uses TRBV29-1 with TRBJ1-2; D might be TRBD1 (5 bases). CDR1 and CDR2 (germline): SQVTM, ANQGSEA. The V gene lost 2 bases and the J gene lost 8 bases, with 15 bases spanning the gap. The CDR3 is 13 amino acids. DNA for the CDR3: TGCAGCGTTGAAAACGTGCCAGGGCAAGGCTACACCTTC. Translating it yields CSVENVPGQGYTF.

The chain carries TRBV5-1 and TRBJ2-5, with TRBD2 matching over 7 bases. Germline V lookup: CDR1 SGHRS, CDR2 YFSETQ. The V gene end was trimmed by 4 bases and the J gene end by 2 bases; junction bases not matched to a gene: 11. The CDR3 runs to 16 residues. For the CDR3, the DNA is TGCGCCAGCAGCACCCCGCGCGCGGGAGCTCAAGAGACCCAGTACTTC. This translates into CASSTPRAGAQETQYF.

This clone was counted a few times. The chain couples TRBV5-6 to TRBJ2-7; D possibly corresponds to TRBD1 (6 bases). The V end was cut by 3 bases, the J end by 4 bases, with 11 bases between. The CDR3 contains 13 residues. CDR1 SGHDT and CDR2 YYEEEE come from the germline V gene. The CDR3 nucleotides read TGTGCCAGCAGCTCCCAGGGGCTGTACGAGCAGTACTTC. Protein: CASSSQGLYEQYF.

CDR3 sequence (DNA): TGTGCCAGCAGAGCCGGGACAGGCGAGGACAATGAGCAGTTCTTC. Protein product: CASRAGTGEDNEQFF. This chain joins TRBV6-5 and TRBJ2-1, with TRBD1 identical over 8 bases. The germline V gene has CDR1 MNHEY and CDR2 SVGAGI. J was trimmed by 5 bases and V by 6 bases; bases with no gene match: 9. The CDR3 has 15 residues.

The CDR3 sequence: CASSVTSGSNTGELFF. The CDR3 nucleotides read TGTGCCAGCAGCGTTACTAGCGGGAGTAACACCGGGGAGCTGTTTTTT. The chain carries TRBV2 and TRBJ2-2; the match to TRBD2 covers 11 bases. The CDR3 totals 16 residues. Germline V gene data show CDR1 as SNHLY and CDR2 as FYNNEI. V was pared by 6 bases and J by 2 bases, with 5 bases of the junction left unmatched.